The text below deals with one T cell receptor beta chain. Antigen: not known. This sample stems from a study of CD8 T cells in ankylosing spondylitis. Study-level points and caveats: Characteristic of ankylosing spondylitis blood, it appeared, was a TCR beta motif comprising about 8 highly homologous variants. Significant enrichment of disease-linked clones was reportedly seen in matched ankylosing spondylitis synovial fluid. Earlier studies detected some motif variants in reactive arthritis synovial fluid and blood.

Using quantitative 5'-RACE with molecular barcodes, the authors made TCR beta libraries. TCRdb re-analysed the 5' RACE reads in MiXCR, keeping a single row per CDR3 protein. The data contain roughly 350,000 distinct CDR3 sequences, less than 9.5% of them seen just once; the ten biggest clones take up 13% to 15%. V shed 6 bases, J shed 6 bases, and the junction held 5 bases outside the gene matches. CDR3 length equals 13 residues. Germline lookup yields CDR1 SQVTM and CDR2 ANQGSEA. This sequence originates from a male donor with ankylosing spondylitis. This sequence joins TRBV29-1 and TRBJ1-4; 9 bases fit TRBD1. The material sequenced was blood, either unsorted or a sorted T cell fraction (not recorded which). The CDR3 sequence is CSVLTGGYEKLFF. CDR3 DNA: TGCAGCGTCCTGACAGGGGGATATGAAAAACTGTTTTTT.